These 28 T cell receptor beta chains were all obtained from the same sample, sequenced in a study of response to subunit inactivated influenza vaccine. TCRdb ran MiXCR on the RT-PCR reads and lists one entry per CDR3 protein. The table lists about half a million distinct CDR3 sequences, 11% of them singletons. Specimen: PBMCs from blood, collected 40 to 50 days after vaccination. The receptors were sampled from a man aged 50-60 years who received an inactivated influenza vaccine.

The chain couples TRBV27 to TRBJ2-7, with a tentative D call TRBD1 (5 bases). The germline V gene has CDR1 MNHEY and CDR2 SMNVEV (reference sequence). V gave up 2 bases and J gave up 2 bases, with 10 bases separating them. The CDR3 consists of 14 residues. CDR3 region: CASSLVGPTYEQYF. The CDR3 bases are TGTGCCAGCAGTTTAGTGGGGCCTACCTACGAGCAGTACTTC.

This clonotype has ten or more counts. The CDR3 sequence is CATSVGRAYGYTF. The DNA for the CDR3 is TGTGCCACCAGTGTCGGCAGGGCCTATGGCTACACCTTC. The chain has TRBV24-1 and TRBJ1-2; D is possibly TRBD1 (5 bases). The CDR3 runs 13 residues. With 5 bases removed from V and 4 bases from J, the gap between germline ends came to 10 bases. CDR1 is KGHDR and CDR2 is SFDVKD in the germline V gene.

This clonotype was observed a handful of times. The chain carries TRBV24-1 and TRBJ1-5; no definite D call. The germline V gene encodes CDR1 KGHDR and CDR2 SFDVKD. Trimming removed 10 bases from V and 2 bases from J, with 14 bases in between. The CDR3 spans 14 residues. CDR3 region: CATQPGIGNQPQHF. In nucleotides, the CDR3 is TGTGCCACTCAGCCGGGGATTGGCAATCAGCCCCAGCATTTT.

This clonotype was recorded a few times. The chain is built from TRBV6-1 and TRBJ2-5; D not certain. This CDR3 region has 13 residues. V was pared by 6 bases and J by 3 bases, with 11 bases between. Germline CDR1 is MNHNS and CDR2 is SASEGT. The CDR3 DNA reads TGTGCCAGCAGCGAGACTCAAAAAGAGACCCAGTACTTC. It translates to CASSETQKETQYF.

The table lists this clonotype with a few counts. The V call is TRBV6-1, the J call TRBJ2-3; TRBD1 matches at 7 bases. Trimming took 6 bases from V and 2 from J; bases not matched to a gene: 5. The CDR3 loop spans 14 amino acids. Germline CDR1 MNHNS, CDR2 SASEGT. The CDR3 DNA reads TGTGCCAGCAGGACGGGACAGAACACAGATACGCAGTATTTT. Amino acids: CASRTGQNTDTQYF.

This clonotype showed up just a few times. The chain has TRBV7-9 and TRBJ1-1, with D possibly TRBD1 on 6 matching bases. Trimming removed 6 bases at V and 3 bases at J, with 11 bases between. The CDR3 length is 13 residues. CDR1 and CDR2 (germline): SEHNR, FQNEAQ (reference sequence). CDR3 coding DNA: TGTGCCAGCAGTCCAGGGGCCTACACTGAAGCTTTCTTT. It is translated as CASSPGAYTEAFF.

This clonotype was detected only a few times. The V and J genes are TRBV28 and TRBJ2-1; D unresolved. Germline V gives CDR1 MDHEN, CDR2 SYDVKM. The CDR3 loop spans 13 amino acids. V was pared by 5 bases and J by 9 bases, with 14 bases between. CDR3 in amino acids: CASSPPALVEQFF. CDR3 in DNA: TGTGCCAGCAGTCCCCCCGCGTTGGTTGAGCAGTTCTTC.

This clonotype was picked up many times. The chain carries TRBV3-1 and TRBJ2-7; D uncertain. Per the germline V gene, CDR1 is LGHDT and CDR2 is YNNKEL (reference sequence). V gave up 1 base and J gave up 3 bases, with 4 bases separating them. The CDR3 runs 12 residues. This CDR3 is CASSQVVYEQYF. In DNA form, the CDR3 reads TGTGCCAGCAGCCAAGTTGTCTACGAGCAGTACTTC.

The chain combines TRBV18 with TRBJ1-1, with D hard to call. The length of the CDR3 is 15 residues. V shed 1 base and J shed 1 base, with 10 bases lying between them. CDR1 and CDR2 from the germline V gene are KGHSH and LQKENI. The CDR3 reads CASSPLARPNTEAFF. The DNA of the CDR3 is TGTGCCAGCTCACCACTAGCCAGACCGAACACTGAAGCTTTCTTT.

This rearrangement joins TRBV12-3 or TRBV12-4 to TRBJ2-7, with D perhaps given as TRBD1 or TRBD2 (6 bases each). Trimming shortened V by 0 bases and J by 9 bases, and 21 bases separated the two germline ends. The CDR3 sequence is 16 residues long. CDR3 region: CASSLAKGVGGSGQYF. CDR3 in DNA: TGTGCCAGCAGTTTAGCGAAAGGGGTGGGGGGCTCTGGGCAGTACTTC.

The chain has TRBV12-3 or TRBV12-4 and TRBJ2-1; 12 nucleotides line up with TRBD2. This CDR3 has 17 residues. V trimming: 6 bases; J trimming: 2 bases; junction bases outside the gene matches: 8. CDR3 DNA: TGTGCCAGCAGGACAAGACTAGCGGGGGAACCCTACAATGAGCAGTTCTTC. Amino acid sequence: CASRTRLAGEPYNEQFF.

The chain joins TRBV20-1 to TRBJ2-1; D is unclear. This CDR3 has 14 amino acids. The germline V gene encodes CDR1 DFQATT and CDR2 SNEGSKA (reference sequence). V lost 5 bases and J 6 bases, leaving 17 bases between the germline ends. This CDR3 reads CSAHQAGRLNEQFF. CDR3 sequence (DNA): TGCAGTGCTCACCAGGCAGGTCGACTCAATGAGCAGTTCTTC.

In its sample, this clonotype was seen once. The CDR3 here is CASSPRQGAQYEQYF. The DNA of the CDR3 is TGTGCCAGCAGCCCCCGACAGGGGGCCCAATACGAGCAGTACTTC. The rearrangement uses TRBV3-1 and TRBJ2-7; 10 nucleotides agree with TRBD1. This CDR3 comprises 15 residues. V dropped 4 bases and J dropped 4; count of bases not matched to a gene: 7. Germline loops: CDR1 LGHDT, CDR2 YNNKEL (reference sequence).

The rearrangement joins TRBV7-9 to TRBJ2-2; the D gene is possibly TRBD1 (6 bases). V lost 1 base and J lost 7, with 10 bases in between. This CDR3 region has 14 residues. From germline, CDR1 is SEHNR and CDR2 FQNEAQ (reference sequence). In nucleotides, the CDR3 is TGTGCCAGCAGCTTAGAGGGGGTCGGCGGGGAGCTGTTTTTT. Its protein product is CASSLEGVGGELFF. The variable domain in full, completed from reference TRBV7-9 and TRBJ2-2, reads DTGVSQNPRHKITKRGQNVTFRCDPISEHNRLYWYRQTLGQGPEFLTYFQNEAQLEKSRLLSDRFSAERPKGSFSTLEIQRTEQGDSAMYLCASSLEGVGGELFFGEGSRLTVL.

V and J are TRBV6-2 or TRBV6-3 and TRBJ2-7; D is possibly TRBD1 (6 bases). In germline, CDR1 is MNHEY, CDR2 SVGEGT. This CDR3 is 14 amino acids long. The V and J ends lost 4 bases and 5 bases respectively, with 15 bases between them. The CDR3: CASSFLSGAHEQYF. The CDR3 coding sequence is TGTGCCAGCAGTTTTCTTTCAGGGGCCCACGAGCAGTACTTC.

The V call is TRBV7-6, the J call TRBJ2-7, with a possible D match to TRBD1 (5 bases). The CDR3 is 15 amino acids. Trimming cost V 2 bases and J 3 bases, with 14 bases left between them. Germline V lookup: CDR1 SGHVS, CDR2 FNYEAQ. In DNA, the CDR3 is TGTGCCAGCAGCTTAATGCCGGGCCAGGGCTACGAGCAGTACTTC. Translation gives CASSLMPGQGYEQYF.

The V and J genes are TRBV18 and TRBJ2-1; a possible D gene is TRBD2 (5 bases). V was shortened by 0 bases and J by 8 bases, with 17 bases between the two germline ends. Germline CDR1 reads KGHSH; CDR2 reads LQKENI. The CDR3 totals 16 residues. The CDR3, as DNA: TGTGCCAGCTCACCACCGGGTCTGGGAGCTTCCGATGAGCAGTTCTTC. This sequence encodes CASSPPGLGASDEQFF.

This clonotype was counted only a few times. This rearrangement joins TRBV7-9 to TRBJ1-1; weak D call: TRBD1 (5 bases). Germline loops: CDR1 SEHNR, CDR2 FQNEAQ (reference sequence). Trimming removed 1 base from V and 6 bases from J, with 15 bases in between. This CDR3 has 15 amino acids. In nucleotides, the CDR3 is TGTGCCAGCAGCTTAGGACAGCAGGGCTTATCTGAAGCTTTCTTT. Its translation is CASSLGQQGLSEAFF.

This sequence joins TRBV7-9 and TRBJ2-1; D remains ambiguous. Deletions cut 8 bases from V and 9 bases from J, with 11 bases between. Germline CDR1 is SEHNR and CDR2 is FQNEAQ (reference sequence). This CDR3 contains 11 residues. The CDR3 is CASDTPSEQFF. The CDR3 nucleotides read TGTGCCAGCGATACCCCAAGTGAGCAGTTCTTC.

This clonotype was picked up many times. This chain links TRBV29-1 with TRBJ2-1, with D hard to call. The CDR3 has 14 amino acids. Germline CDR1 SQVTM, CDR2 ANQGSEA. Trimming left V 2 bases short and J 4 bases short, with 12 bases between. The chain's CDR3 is CSVESPPQYNEQFF. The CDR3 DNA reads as TGCAGCGTTGAATCGCCTCCCCAATACAATGAGCAGTTCTTC.

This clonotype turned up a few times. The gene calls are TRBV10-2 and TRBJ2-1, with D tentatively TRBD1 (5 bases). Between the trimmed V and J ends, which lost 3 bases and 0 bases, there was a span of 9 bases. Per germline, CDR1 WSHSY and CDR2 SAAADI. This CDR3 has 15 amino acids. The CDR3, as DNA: TGCGCCAGCAGTGAACAGGCGAGCTCCTACAATGAGCAGTTCTTC. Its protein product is CASSEQASSYNEQFF.

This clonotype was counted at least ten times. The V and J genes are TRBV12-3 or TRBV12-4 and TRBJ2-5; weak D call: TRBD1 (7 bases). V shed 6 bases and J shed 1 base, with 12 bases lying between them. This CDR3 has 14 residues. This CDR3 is CASRSGGFQETQYF. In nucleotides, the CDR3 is TGTGCCAGCAGGTCAGGGGGGTTCCAAGAGACCCAGTACTTC.

The DNA of the CDR3 is TGTGCCAGCCGACCCCCGGGACAGGGTGTTAATGAGCAGTTCTTC. Translating it yields CASRPPGQGVNEQFF. This rearrangement joins TRBV7-2 to TRBJ2-1, with 9 bases that match TRBD1. The CDR3 consists of 15 residues. Germline loops: CDR1 SGHTA, CDR2 FQGNSA. The junction had 12 bases not matched to a gene; V was cut back by 8 bases and J by 7 bases.

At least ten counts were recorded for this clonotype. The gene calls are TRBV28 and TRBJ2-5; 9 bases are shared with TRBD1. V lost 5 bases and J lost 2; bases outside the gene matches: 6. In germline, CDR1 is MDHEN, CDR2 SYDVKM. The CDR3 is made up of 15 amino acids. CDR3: CASSLATGGQETQYF. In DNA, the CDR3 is TGTGCCAGCAGTCTGGCGACAGGGGGGCAAGAGACCCAGTACTTC.

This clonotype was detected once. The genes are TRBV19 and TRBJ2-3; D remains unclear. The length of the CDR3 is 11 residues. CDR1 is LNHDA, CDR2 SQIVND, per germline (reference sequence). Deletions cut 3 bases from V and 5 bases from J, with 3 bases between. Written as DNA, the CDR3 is TGTGCCAGTAGTATGGGAGATACGCAGTATTTT. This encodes CASSMGDTQYF.

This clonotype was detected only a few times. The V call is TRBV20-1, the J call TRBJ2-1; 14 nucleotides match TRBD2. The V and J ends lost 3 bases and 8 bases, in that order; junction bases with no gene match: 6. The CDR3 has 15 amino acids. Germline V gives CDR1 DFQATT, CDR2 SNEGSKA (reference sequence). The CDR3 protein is CSARVGTSGSDEQFF. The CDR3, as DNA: TGCAGTGCTAGGGTGGGGACTAGCGGGAGTGATGAGCAGTTCTTC.

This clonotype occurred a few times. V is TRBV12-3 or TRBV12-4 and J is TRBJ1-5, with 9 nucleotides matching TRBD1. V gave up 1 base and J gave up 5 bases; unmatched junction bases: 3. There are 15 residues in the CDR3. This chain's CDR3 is CASSLGGQGHQPQHF. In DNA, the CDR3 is TGTGCCAGCAGTTTAGGGGGACAGGGCCATCAGCCCCAGCATTTT.

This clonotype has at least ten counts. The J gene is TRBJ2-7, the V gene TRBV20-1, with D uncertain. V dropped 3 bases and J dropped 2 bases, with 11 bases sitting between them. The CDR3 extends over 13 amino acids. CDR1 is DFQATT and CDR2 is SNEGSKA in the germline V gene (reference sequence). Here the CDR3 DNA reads TGCAGTGCTAGGCAGTTAGGGACCTACGAGCAGTACTTC. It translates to CSARQLGTYEQYF.